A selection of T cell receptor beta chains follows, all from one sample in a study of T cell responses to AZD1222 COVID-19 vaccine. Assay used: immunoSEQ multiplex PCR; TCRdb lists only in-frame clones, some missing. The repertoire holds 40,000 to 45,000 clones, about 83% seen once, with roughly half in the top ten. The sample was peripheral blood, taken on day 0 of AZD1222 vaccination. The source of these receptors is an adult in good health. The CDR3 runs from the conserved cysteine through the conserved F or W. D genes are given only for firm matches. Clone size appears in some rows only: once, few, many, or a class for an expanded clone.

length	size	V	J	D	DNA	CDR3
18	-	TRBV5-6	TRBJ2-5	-	TGTGCCAGCAGCCAAGGGGGTCGGTGGCAGTTTATATCGGAGACCCAGTACTTC	CASSQGGRWQFISETQYF
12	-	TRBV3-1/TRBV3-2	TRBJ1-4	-	TGTGCCAGCCAGGCGGCTAATGAAAAACTGTTTTTT	CASQAANEKLFF
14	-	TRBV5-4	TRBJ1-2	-	TGTGCCAGCAGCTTGTTTGGACAGCCTTATGGCTACACCTTC	CASSLFGQPYGYTF
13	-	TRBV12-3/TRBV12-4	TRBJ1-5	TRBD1	TGTGCCAGCAGCGGCAGGGGGCACCAGCCCCAGCATTTT	CASSGRGHQPQHF
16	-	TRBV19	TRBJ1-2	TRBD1	TGTGCCAGTAGTAGACCCCCCGGACAGGGGGCTTCCGGCTACACCTTC	CASSRPPGQGASGYTF
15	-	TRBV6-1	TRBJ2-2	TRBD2	TGTGCCAGCAGTGAACTAGCGGGGGGGCCCGGGGAGCTGTTTTTT	CASSELAGGPGELFF
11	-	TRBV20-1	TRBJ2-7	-	TGCAGTGCTCGGGCGACGGGCGAGCAGTACTTC	CSARATGEQYF
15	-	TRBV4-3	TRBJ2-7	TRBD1	TGCGCCAGCAGCCGGGGGACAGTGGGGGCCTACGAGCAGTACTTC	CASSRGTVGAYEQYF
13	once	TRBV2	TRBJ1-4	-	TGTGCCAGCACCCCATTAGGCGGTGAAAAACTGTTTTTT	CASTPLGGEKLFF
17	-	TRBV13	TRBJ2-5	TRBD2	TGTGCCAGCAGCGCTCGACTAGCGGGGGCCCTATGGGAGACCCAGTACTTC	CASSARLAGALWETQYF
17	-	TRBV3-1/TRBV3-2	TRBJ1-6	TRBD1	TGTGCCAGCAGCCAGGGACAGGGGGTTGGGTCTTATTCACCCCTCCACTTT	CASSQGQGVGSYSPLHF
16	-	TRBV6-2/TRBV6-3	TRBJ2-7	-	TGTGCCAGCAGTTACACCCCGGGACGGAGCTCCTACGAGCAGTACTTC	CASSYTPGRSSYEQYF
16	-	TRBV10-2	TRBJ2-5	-	TGCGCCAGCAGTCGTTCCGGGCCGGGTGGTTCAGAGACCCAGTACTTC	CASSRSGPGGSETQYF
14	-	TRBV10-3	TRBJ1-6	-	TGTGCCATCAGTGGTCAAGGCGGAGATTCACCCCTCCACTTT	CAISGQGGDSPLHF
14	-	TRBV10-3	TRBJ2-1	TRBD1	TGTGCCATCAAGGGAGTAGGGACAGGCGATGAGCAGTTCTTC	CAIKGVGTGDEQFF
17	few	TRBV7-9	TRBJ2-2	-	TGTGCCAGCCGCCAAAACCTCGGGGGCGCGAACACCGGGGAGCTGTTTTTT	CASRQNLGGANTGELFF
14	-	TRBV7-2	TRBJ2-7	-	TGTGCCAGCCAGGGGCAGGGAGGGGGCTACGAGCAGTACTTC	CASQGQGGGYEQYF
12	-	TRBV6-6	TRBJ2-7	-	TGTGCCAGCAGTTTGGACAGCTACGAGCAGTACTTC	CASSLDSYEQYF
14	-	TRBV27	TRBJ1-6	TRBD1	TGTGCCAGCAGTTTACAGGGGGCGAATTCACCCCTCCACTTT	CASSLQGANSPLHF
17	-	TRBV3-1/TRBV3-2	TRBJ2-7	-	TGTGCCAGCAGCCAAGATCGGCTAGCGCTCACCTCTGGGGAGCAGTACTTC	CASSQDRLALTSGEQYF
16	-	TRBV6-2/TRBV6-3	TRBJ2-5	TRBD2	TGTGCCAGCAGTATCGGGACTAGCGGGGGACAAGAGACCCAGTACTTC	CASSIGTSGGQETQYF
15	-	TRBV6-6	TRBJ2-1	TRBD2	TGTGCCAGCAGATCCCTAGCGGGGGGCGTCAATGAGCAGTTCTTC	CASRSLAGGVNEQFF
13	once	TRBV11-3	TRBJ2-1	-	TGTGCCAGCAGCTTTTCGACGGGAGTTGAGCAGTTCTTC	CASSFSTGVEQFF
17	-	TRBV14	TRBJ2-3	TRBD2	TGTGCCAGCAGCCAAGGGGCGGGAGTGCCAAGCACAGATACGCAGTATTTT	CASSQGAGVPSTDTQYF
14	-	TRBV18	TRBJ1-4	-	TGTGCCAGCTCACCGCGGCAGGGTAATGAAAAACTGTTTTTT	CASSPRQGNEKLFF
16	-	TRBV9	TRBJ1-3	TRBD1	TGTGCCAGCAGCCCAGCGGACAGGGAGCATGGAAACACCATATATTTT	CASSPADREHGNTIYF
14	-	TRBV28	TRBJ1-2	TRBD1	TGTGCCAGCAGGGGGACAGGGTTTAACTATGGCTACACCTTC	CASRGTGFNYGYTF
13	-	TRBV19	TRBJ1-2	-	TGTGCCAGTAGTGGGCGACAGGACGGCGGCTACACCTTC	CASSGRQDGGYTF
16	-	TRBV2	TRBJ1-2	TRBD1	TGTGCCAGCAGCCCTCGTAGACAGGGGGCAAGAGATGGCTACACCTTC	CASSPRRQGARDGYTF
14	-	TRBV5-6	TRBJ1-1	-	TGTGCCAGCACAGGGTCGTTGGGGAACACTGAAGCTTTCTTT	CASTGSLGNTEAFF
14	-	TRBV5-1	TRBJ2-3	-	TGCGCCAGCAGCTTTTTGCCAGAGACGGATACGCAGTATTTT	CASSFLPETDTQYF
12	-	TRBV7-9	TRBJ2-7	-	TGTGCCAGCAGTTTTTCCGGCTACGAGCAGTACTTC	CASSFSGYEQYF
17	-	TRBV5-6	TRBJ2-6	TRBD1	TGTGCCAGCAGCCTCGGACAGGGATATTCTGGGGCCAACGTCCTGACTTTC	CASSLGQGYSGANVLTF
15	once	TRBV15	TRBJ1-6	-	TGTGCCACCAGCAGACAGGGGAGGTCTAATTCACCCCTCCACTTT	CATSRQGRSNSPLHF
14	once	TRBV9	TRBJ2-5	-	TGTGCCAGCAGCCCCCCGCGGCCAGGAGGGACCCAGTACTTC	CASSPPRPGGTQYF
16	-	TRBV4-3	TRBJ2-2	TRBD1	TGCGCCAGCAGCCCATCCGTGGGGACAGGGCGTGTGGAGCTGTTTTTT	CASSPSVGTGRVELFF
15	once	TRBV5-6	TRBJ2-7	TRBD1	TGTGCCAGCAGCAGCCGGACAGGGGTTAATTTGAAGCAGTACTTC	CASSSRTGVNLKQYF
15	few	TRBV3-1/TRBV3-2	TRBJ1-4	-	TGTGCCAGCAGCCAGAGCGAGGCAACTAATGAAAAACTGTTTTTT	CASSQSEATNEKLFF
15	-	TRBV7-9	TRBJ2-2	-	TGTGCCAGCAGCATCGACACCCAGAACACCGGGGAGCTGTTTTTT	CASSIDTQNTGELFF
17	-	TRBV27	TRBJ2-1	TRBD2	TGTGCCAGCAGTTTATCCCCGGGGGGATGGGGGTACGGGGAGCAGTTCTTC	CASSLSPGGWGYGEQFF
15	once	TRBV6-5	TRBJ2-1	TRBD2	TGTGCCAGCAGCCTAACGGGGGGGCAAGTGAATGAGCAGTTCTTC	CASSLTGGQVNEQFF
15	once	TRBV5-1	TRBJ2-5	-	TGCGCCAGCAGCTTAGGGGGGACAGACCAAGAGACCCAGTACTTC	CASSLGGTDQETQYF
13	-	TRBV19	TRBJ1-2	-	TGTGCCAGTAGTATCCGGCGGAACTATGGCTACACCTTC	CASSIRRNYGYTF
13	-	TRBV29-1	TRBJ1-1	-	TGCAGCGCCCCGGCCCGGGGTGGGACTGAAGCTTTCTTT	CSAPARGGTEAFF
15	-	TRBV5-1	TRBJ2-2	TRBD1	TGCGCCAGCAGCTTTGGACAGGGTAGGGCCGGGGAGCTGTTTTTT	CASSFGQGRAGELFF
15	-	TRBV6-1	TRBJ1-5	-	TGTGCCAGCAGTGATAAACAGGGATCTGGTCAGCCCCAGCATTTT	CASSDKQGSGQPQHF